These 23 T cell receptor beta chains were all obtained from the same sample, sequenced in a study of T cells in Graves' hyperthyroidism and ophthalmopathy. Amplification targeted TCR beta CDR3 regions from RNA transcripts. The HTBI primer set was used in a first-round RT-PCR of the TCR CDR3. TCRdb re-analysed the multiplex PCR reads in MiXCR, keeping a single row per CDR3 protein. This sample has some 350,000 distinct CDR3 sequences; roughly 15% occur once, and the top ten carry almost 35%. The sequenced sample was blood. The source of these receptors is a woman in her thirties or forties with Graves' ophthalmopathy.

This clonotype was observed many times. The rearrangement joins TRBV3-1 to TRBJ2-7, with 13 positions matching TRBD2. The CDR3 loop spans 13 amino acids. J was trimmed by 4 bases and V by 6 bases; bases with no gene match: 0. The germline V gene encodes CDR1 LGHDT and CDR2 YNNKEL (reference sequence). The CDR3 nucleotides are TGTGCCAGCAGGACTAGCGGGAGGTACGAGCAGTACTTC. Its translation: CASRTSGRYEQYF.

This clonotype was counted ten times or more. This sequence joins TRBV15 and TRBJ2-3; tentatively, D is TRBD2 (6 bases). The ends were cut back, 2 bases at V and 1 base at J, with 10 bases in the middle. The CDR3 loop spans 15 amino acids. Germline V gene sequence: CDR1 LNHNV, CDR2 YYDKDF (reference sequence). The CDR3 nucleotides are TGTGCCACCAGCAGAAGCGGGCTGGGCACAGATACGCAGTATTTT. Its protein is CATSRSGLGTDTQYF.

With respect to this clonotype: Sequence at one end of the junction differs from germline and may be a read error. The rearrangement joins TRBV19 to TRBJ1-1, with 8 nucleotides matching TRBD1. The germline V gene encodes CDR1 LNHDA and CDR2 SQIVND (reference sequence). The CDR3 runs to 15 residues. The CDR3 nucleotides are TGTGCCAGTAAAGCTCGACAGGGGAGAGGAACTGAAGCTTCCTTT. Encoded protein: CASKARQGRGTEASF.

This clonotype was detected ten times or more. CDR3 region: CASNGLARYEQYF. CDR3 sequence (DNA): TGTGCCAGCAATGGACTAGCCCGCTACGAGCAGTACTTC. The chain employs TRBV2 and TRBJ2-7, with 8 bases lining up with TRBD2. Germline trimming cut 7 bases from V and 3 bases from J; bases unmatched to any gene: 5. The germline CDR1 and CDR2 sequences are SNHLY and FYNNEI. The CDR3 length is 13 residues.

This clonotype showed up just a few times. The chain uses TRBV11-3 and TRBJ2-4; D gene ambiguous. V gave up 5 bases and J gave up 0 bases, with 14 bases separating them. The CDR3 is made up of 16 amino acids. Looked up from germline, CDR1 is SGHNT and CDR2 is YENEEA. The CDR3 region has the DNA TGTGCCAGCAGCCCTCTGCGAGGCACAGCCAAAAACATTCAGTACTTC. Encoded protein: CASSPLRGTAKNIQYF.

This clonotype was picked up many times. This chain joins TRBV28 and TRBJ1-6, with D unclear. From germline, CDR1 is MDHEN and CDR2 SYDVKM. The CDR3 has 15 residues. Trimming shortened V by 6 bases and J by 5 bases, and 14 bases separated the two germline ends. The CDR3 DNA reads TGTGCCAGCAGGCCACTGTTAAGTGATAATTCACCCCTCCACTTT. It specifies CASRPLLSDNSPLHF.

The sample holds a few counts of this clonotype. V usage is TRBV7-2 and J usage is TRBJ1-2; D is unresolved. The germline V gene has CDR1 SGHTA and CDR2 FQGNSA. The CDR3 totals 14 residues. V gave up 5 bases and J gave up 4 bases, with 14 bases separating them. The CDR3 DNA follows: TGTGCCAGCAGCGCCCAGGAAAAAGGCTATGGCTACACCTTC. Its protein is CASSAQEKGYGYTF. Looking up the rest from reference TRBV7-2 and TRBJ1-2 gives the full variable domain: GAGVSQSPSNKVTEKGKDVELRCDPISGHTALYWYRQSLGQGLEFLIYFQGNSAPDKSGLPSDRFSAERTGGSVSTLTIQRTQQEDSAVYLCASSAQEKGYGYTFGSGTRLTVV.

This clonotype was detected many times. The rearrangement joins TRBV7-9 to TRBJ2-7; 7 nucleotides match TRBD1. The CDR3 contains 16 residues. J lost 0 bases, V lost 1 base, and 6 bases had no gene match. Germline V lookup: CDR1 SEHNR, CDR2 FQNEAQ (reference sequence). The CDR3 region is CASSLDWGQSSYEQYF. In DNA, the CDR3 is TGTGCCAGCAGCTTAGATTGGGGACAGAGCTCCTACGAGCAGTACTTC.

This clonotype was counted only a few times. The chain couples TRBV14 to TRBJ2-5; 7 nucleotides line up with TRBD2. V lost 1 base, J lost 4 bases, and 9 bases stayed unmatched. Looked up from germline, CDR1 is SGHDN and CDR2 is FVKESK. The CDR3 sequence is 16 residues long. The CDR3 spells CASSQAGSSGGETQYF. The CDR3 nucleotides read TGTGCCAGCAGCCAAGCCGGTTCTAGCGGCGGAGAGACCCAGTACTTC.

This chain uses TRBV7-9 with TRBJ2-3; D remains unclear. The germline gives CDR1 SEHNR, CDR2 FQNEAQ (reference sequence). V lost 6 bases to trimming and J lost 4 bases, with 17 bases between them. CDR3 length: 15 amino acids. CDR3 loop: CASSPPNSIADTQYF. CDR3 nucleotides: TGTGCCAGCAGTCCGCCAAACTCAATAGCAGATACGCAGTATTTT.

This clonotype occurred a few times. The V call is TRBV20-1, the J call TRBJ1-1, with D uncertain. CDR3 length: 12 residues. Trimming removed 3 bases from V and 5 bases from J, with 10 bases in between. Germline assignment: CDR1 DFQATT and CDR2 SNEGSKA (reference sequence). The CDR3 here is CSASARRTEAFF. The CDR3 region has the DNA TGCAGTGCTAGTGCTCGAAGGACTGAAGCTTTCTTT.

This clonotype was seen many times. V and J are TRBV6-1 and TRBJ2-1; no clear D gene. Germline V gene sequence: CDR1 MNHNS, CDR2 SASEGT. The CDR3 runs 13 residues. Trimming cost V 0 bases and J 8 bases, with 8 bases left between them. CDR3 residues: CASSEAPWDEQFF. The CDR3 nucleotides read TGTGCCAGCAGTGAAGCGCCCTGGGATGAGCAGTTCTTC.

This clonotype came up many times. The CDR3 is CSVARAEAFF. CDR3 sequence (DNA): TGCAGCGTTGCCAGGGCTGAAGCTTTCTTT. The rearrangement links TRBV29-1 to TRBJ1-1; D possibly corresponds to TRBD1 (5 bases). Trimming cost V 4 bases and J 6 bases, with 6 bases left between them. Germline V CDR1 and CDR2: SQVTM, ANQGSEA. The CDR3 runs to 10 residues.

This clonotype was recorded many times. The J gene is TRBJ2-1, the V gene TRBV5-1; D possibly corresponds to TRBD1 (6 bases). The V gene's germline CDR1 is SGHRS and CDR2 YFSETQ. V was pared by 0 bases and J by 6 bases, with 13 bases between. CDR3 length: 15 amino acids. The DNA for the CDR3 is TGCGCCAGCAGCTTGGCAGGGGTGTGGACCAATGAGCAGTTCTTC. It specifies CASSLAGVWTNEQFF.

This clonotype has a count of ten or more. The chain links TRBV20-1 to TRBJ1-1, with 7 bases aligning to TRBD1. In germline, CDR1 is DFQATT, CDR2 SNEGSKA (reference sequence). After removal of 2 bases from V and 3 bases from J, the junction contained 6 bases not matched to a gene. This CDR3 is built from 14 residues. The CDR3 nucleotides are TGCAGTGCTAGATCCGAGACAGGGCACACTGAAGCTTTCTTT. Amino acids: CSARSETGHTEAFF.

This clonotype was seen ten or more times. The genes are TRBV5-1 and TRBJ2-3; D perhaps matches TRBD2 (5 bases). The CDR3 extends over 15 amino acids. The germline V and J ends were trimmed by 0 bases and 2 bases, with 10 bases remaining between them. CDR1 SGHRS and CDR2 YFSETQ come from the germline V gene. The CDR3 DNA follows: TGCGCCAGCAGCTTGGGAGGGCGAGTCACAGATACGCAGTATTTT. Protein: CASSLGGRVTDTQYF.

The rearrangement joins TRBV7-9 to TRBJ1-1; D is possibly TRBD1 (6 bases). Germline CDR1 reads SEHNR; CDR2 reads FQNEAQ (reference sequence). The CDR3 is 14 residues long. With 6 bases removed from V and 2 bases from J, the gap between germline ends came to 13 bases. The CDR3, as DNA: TGTGCCAGCAGATCAGGGGTTCTAAACACTGAAGCTTTCTTT. Amino acid sequence: CASRSGVLNTEAFF.

The chain has TRBV20-1 and TRBJ1-2; D gene ambiguous. The germline V gene encodes CDR1 DFQATT and CDR2 SNEGSKA (reference sequence). This CDR3 is 13 amino acids long. The V end lost 6 bases, the J end lost 8 bases, and 19 bases lay between the germline ends. CDR3 sequence reads: CSAPEKIGVGYTF. The CDR3 DNA sequence: TGCAGTGCCCCCGAAAAGATTGGGGTGGGCTACACCTTC.

This chain joins TRBV10-2 and TRBJ2-3, with 10 nucleotides matching TRBD2. Germline V CDR1 and CDR2: WSHSY, SAAADI. The CDR3 has 14 residues. Trimming at V came to 7 bases and at J to 4 bases, leaving 5 bases not matched to a gene. Here the CDR3 DNA reads TGCGCCAGCAAAGCGGGGGGGCCGCCAGATACGCAGTATTTT. This codes for CASKAGGPPDTQYF.

In its sample, this clonotype was seen a few times. This chain links TRBV6-1 with TRBJ2-6; TRBD2 matches at 12 bases. CDR1 and CDR2 (germline): MNHNS, SASEGT. The CDR3 contains 19 residues. The J segment lost 1 base and the V segment lost 5 bases, leaving 9 bases of the junction unmatched. Written as DNA, the CDR3 is TGTGCCAGCAGTCCTTTTACTAGCGGGGGGTCTTCTGGGGCCAACGTCCTGACTTTC. As protein: CASSPFTSGGSSGANVLTF.

This clonotype was recorded at least ten times. This chain connects TRBV7-9 to TRBJ1-2; 7 bases fit TRBD1. The CDR3 totals 12 residues. Trimming removed 5 bases from V and 6 bases from J; junction bases left unmatched: 3. The germline V gene has CDR1 SEHNR and CDR2 FQNEAQ (reference sequence). CDR3 sequence reads: CASSQTGNGYTF. CDR3 sequence (DNA): TGTGCCAGCAGCCAGACAGGGAATGGCTACACCTTC. The full variable domain, rest sourced from reference TRBV7-9 and TRBJ1-2, is DTGVSQNPRHKITKRGQNVTFRCDPISEHNRLYWYRQTLGQGPEFLTYFQNEAQLEKSRLLSDRFSAERPKGSFSTLEIQRTEQGDSAMYLCASSQTGNGYTFGSGTRLTVV.

This clonotype was recorded at least ten times. The chain carries TRBV3-1 and TRBJ1-1; D remains ambiguous. Germline loops: CDR1 LGHDT, CDR2 YNNKEL (reference sequence). Trimming cost V 5 bases and J 0 bases, with 7 bases left between them. This CDR3 comprises 13 residues. The CDR3 region has the DNA TGTGCCAGCAGCAAGGGCATGAACACTGAAGCTTTCTTT. Residues: CASSKGMNTEAFF.

This clonotype appeared a few times. The chain recombines TRBV20-1 with TRBJ1-1, with 9 bases lining up with TRBD1. The V gene's germline CDR1 is DFQATT and CDR2 SNEGSKA (reference sequence). V trimming: 3 bases; J trimming: 4 bases; junction bases outside the gene matches: 9. This CDR3 is built from 15 residues. The CDR3 here is CSASRGQGVVTEAFF. The CDR3 DNA reads TGCAGTGCTAGCCGGGGACAGGGAGTCGTCACTGAAGCTTTCTTT.